This T cell receptor (beta chain) was captured in a study of T cell responses to AZD1222 COVID-19 vaccine. This CDR3 spans 15 amino acids. Germline V gene sequence: CDR1 SQVTM, CDR2 ANQGSEA. V dropped 6 bases and J dropped 6 bases, with 21 bases sitting between them. Repertoires were generated with immunoSEQ multiplex PCR, while TCRdb's copy carries only in-frame clones and drops some. Of around 25,000 clones in the sample, roughly 84% were seen once. The TCR was taken from an adult who received the AZD1222 COVID-19 vaccine. This sequence joins TRBV29-1 and TRBJ2-1, with D perhaps being TRBD1 or TRBD2 (5 bases each). The starting material was peripheral blood, obtained 28 days after the second AZD1222 dose. This chain's CDR3 is CSVGVYRGPINEQFF. The CDR3 bases are TGCAGCGTGGGGGTCTATAGGGGACCCATCAATGAGCAGTTCTTC.